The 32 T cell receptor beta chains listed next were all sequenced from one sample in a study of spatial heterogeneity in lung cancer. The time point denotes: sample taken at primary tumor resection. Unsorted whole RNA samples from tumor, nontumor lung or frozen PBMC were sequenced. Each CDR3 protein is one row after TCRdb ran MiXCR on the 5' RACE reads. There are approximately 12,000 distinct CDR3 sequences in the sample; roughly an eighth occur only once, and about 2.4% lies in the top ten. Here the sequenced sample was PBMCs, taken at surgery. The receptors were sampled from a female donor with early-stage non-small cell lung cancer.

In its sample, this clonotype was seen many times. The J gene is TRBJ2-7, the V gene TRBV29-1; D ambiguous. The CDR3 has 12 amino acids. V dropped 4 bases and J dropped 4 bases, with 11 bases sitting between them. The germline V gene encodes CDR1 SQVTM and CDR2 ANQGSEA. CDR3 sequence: CSVADGRYEQYF. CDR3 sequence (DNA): TGCAGCGTTGCGGACGGCAGATACGAGCAGTACTTC.

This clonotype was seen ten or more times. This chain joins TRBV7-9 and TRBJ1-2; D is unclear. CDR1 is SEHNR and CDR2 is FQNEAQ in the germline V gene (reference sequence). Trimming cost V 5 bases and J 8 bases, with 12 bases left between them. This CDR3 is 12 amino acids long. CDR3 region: CASSPIARGYTF. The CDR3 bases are TGTGCCAGCAGCCCCATCGCCCGCGGCTACACCTTC.

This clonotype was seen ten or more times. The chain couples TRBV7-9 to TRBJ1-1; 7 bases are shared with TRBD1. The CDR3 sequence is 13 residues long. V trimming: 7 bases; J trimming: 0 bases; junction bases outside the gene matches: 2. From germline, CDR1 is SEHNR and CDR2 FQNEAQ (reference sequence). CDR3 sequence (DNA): TGTGCCAGCAAAGGGACAGTGAACACTGAAGCTTTCTTT. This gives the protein CASKGTVNTEAFF.

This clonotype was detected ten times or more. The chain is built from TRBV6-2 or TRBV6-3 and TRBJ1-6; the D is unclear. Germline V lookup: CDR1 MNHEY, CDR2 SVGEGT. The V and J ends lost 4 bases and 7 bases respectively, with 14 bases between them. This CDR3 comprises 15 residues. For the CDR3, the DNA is TGTGCCAGCAGTTCCGCGTCTTTCCGGAATTCACCCCTCCACTTT. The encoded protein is CASSSASFRNSPLHF.

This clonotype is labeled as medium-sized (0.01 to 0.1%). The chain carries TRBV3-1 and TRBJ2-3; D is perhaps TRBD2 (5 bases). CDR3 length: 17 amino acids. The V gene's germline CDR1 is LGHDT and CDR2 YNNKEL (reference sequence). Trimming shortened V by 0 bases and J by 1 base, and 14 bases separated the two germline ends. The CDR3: CASSQDRRSTGTDTQYF. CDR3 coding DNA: TGTGCCAGCAGCCAAGATCGGAGGTCTACCGGCACAGATACGCAGTATTTT.

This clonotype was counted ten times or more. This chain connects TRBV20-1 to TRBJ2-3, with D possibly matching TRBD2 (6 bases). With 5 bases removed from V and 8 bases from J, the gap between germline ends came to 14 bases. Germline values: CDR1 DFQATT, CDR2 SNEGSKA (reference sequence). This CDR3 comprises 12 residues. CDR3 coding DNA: TGCAGTGCTGGTCTAGCGCCCGCTACGCAGTATTTT. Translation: CSAGLAPATQYF.

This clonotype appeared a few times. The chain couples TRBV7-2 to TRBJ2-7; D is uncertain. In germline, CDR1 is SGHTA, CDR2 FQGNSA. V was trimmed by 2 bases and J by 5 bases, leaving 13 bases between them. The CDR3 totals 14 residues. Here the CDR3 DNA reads TGTGCCAGCAGCTTAAGCTCCCAGCCCCACGAGCAGTACTTC. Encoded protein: CASSLSSQPHEQYF.

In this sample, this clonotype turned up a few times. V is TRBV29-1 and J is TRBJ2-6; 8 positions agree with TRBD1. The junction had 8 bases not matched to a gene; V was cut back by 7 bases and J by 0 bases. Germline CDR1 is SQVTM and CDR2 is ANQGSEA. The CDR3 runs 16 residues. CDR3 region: CSASGTGRSGANVLTF. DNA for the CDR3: TGCAGCGCCTCCGGGACAGGACGCTCTGGGGCCAACGTCCTGACTTTC.

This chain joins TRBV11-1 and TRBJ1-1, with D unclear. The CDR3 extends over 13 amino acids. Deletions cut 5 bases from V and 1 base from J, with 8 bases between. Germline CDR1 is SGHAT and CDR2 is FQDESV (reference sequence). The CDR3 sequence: CASSADRNTEAFF. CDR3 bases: TGTGCCAGCAGCGCTGACCGGAACACTGAAGCTTTCTTT.

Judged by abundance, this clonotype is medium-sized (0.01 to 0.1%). The CDR3 nucleotides read TGCAGCGTGTGGGGACAGGGAACCCACGAGCAGTACTTC. Amino acids: CSVWGQGTHEQYF. The rearrangement uses TRBV29-1 and TRBJ2-7; 9 bases map to TRBD1. V was pared by 6 bases and J by 5 bases, with 8 bases of the junction left unmatched. The germline V gene has CDR1 SQVTM and CDR2 ANQGSEA. The CDR3 covers 13 residues.

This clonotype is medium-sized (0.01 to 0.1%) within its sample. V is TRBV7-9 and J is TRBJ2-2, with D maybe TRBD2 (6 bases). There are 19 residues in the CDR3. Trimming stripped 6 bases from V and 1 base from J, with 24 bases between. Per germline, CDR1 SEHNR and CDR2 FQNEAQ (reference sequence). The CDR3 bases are TGTGCCAGCAGAGCTAAAGGAGGGCTAAGGGAGAGGAACACCGGGGAGCTGTTTTTT. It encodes CASRAKGGLRERNTGELFF.

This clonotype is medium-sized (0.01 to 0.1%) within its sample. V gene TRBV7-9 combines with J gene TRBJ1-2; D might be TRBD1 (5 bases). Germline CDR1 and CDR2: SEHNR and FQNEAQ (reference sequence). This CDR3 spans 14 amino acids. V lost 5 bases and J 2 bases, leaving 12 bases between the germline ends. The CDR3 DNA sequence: TGTGCCAGCAGCCCAGGGAGAGGGAACTATGGCTACACCTTC. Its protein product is CASSPGRGNYGYTF. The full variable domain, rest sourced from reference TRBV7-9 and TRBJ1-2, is DTGVSQNPRHKITKRGQNVTFRCDPISEHNRLYWYRQTLGQGPEFLTYFQNEAQLEKSRLLSDRFSAERPKGSFSTLEIQRTEQGDSAMYLCASSPGRGNYGYTFGSGTRLTVV.

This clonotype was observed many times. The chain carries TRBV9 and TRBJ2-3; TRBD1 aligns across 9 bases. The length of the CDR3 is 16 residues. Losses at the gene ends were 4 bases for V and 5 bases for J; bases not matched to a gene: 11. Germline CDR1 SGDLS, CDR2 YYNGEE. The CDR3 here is CASSRTGTGREDTQYF. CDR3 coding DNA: TGTGCCAGCAGCCGGACCGGGACAGGGAGGGAAGATACGCAGTATTTT.

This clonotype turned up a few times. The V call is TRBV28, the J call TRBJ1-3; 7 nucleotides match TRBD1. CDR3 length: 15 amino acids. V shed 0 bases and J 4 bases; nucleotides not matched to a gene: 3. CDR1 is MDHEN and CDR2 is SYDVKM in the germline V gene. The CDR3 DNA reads TGTGCCAGCAGTTTATGGGGGACAGCGGGAAACACCATATATTTT. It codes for CASSLWGTAGNTIYF. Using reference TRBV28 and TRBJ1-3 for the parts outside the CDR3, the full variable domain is DVKVTQSSRYLVKRTGEKVFLECVQDMDHENMFWYRQDPGLGLRLIYFSYDVKMKEKGDIPEGYSVSREKKERFSLILESASTNQTSMYLCASSLWGTAGNTIYFGEGSWLTVV.

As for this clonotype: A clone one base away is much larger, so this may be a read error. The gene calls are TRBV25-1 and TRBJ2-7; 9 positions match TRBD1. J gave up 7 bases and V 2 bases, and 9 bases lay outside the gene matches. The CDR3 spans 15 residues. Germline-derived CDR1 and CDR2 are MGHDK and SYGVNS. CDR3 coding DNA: TGTGCCAGCAGTGAAGAAGGACGCGGACAGGGGGAGCAGTACTTC. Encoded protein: CASSEEGRGQGEQYF.

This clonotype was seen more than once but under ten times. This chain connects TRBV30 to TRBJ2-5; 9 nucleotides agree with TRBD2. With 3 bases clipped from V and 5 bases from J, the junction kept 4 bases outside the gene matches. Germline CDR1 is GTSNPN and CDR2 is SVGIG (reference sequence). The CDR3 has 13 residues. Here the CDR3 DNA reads TGTGCCTGGAGCCTAGCGGGGTTCGAGACCCAGTACTTC. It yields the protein CAWSLAGFETQYF.

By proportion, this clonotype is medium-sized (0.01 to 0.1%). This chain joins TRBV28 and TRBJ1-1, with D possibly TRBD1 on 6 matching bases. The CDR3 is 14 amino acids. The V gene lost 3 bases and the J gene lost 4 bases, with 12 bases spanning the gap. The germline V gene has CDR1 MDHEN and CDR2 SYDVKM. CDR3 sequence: CASSLVGGGTEAFF. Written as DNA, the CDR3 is TGTGCCAGCAGTTTGGTTGGAGGGGGCACTGAAGCTTTCTTT.

CDR3 region: CAISEGRAGTDTQYF. CDR3 DNA sequence: TGTGCCATCAGTGAGGGGCGGGCCGGCACAGATACGCAGTATTTT. The chain uses TRBV10-3 and TRBJ2-3; D might be TRBD2 (5 bases). Trimming pared 2 bases from V and 1 base from J, leaving 10 bases between. Germline CDR1 is ENHRY and CDR2 is SYGVKD. The CDR3 covers 15 residues.

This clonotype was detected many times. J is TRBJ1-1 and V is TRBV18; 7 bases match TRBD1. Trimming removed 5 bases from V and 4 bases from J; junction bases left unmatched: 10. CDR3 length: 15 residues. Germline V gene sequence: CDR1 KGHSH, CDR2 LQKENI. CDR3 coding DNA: TGTGCCAGCTCAGAAAGACAGGGAAAGGGCACTGAAGCTTTCTTT. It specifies CASSERQGKGTEAFF.

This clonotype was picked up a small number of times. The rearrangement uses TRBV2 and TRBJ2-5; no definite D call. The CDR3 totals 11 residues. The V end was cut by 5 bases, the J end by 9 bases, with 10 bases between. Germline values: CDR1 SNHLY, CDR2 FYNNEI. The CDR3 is CASSPGGSQYF. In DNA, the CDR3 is TGTGCCAGCAGTCCTGGTGGGTCCCAGTACTTC.

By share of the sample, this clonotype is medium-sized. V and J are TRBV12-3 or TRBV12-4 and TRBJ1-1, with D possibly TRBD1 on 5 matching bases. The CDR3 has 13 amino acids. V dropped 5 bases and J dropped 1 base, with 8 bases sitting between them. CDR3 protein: CASSAGPNTEAFF. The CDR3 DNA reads TGTGCCAGCAGTGCGGGGCCGAACACTGAAGCTTTCTTT.

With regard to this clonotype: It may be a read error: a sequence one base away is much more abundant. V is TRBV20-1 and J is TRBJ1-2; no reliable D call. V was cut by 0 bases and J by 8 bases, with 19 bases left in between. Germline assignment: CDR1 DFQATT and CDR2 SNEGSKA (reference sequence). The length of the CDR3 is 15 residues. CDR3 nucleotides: TGCAGTGCTAGAGATCGGAGTAGAGGCCAGAGGGGCTACACCTTC. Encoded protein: CSARDRSRGQRGYTF.

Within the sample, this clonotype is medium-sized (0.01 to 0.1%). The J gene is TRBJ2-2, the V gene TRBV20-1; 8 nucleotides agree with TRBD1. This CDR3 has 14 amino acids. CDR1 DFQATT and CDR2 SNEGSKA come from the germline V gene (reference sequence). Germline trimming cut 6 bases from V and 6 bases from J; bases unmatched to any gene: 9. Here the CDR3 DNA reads TGCAGTGCCCAGACAGGACAGGGACCCGGGGAGCTGTTTTTT. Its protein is CSAQTGQGPGELFF.

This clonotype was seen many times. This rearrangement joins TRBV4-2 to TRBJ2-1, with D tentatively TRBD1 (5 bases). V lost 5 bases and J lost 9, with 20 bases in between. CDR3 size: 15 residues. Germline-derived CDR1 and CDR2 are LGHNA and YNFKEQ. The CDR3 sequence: CASSVSRGGQGEQFF. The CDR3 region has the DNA TGTGCCAGCAGCGTTAGCCGCGGCGGTCAGGGTGAGCAGTTCTTC.

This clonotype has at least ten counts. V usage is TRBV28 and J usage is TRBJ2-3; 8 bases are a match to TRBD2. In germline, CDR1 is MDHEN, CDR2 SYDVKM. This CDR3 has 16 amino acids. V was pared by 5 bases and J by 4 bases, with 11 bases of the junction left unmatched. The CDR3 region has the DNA TGTGCCAGCAGTAACGGGGGGGCTCGAGGGGCAGATACGCAGTATTTT. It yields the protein CASSNGGARGADTQYF.

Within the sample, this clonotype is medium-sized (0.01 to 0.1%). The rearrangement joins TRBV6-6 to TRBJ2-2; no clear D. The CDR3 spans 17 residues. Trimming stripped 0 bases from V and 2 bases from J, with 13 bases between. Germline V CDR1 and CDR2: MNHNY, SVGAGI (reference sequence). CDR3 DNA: TGTGCCAGCAGTTACTCACCCGTCGGCCAAAACACCGGGGAGCTGTTTTTT. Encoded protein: CASSYSPVGQNTGELFF.

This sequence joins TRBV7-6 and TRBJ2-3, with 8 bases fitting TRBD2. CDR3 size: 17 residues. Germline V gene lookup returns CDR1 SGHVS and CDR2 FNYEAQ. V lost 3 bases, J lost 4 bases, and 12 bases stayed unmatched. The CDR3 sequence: CASSFAGGADGSDTQYF. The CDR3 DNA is TGTGCCAGCAGCTTTGCCGGGGGGGCGGATGGGTCAGATACGCAGTATTTT.

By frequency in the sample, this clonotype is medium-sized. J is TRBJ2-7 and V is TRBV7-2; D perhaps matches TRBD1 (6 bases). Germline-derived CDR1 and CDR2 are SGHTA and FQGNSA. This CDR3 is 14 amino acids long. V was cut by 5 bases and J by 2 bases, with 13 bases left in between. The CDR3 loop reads CASSRRTAPYEQYF. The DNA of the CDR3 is TGTGCCAGCAGCCGACGGACAGCTCCCTACGAGCAGTACTTC.

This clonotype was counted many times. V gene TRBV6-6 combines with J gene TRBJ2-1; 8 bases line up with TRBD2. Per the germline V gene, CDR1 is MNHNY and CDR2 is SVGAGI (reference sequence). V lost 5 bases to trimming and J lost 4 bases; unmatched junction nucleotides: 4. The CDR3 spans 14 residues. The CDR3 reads CASSGQRGYNEQFF. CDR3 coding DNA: TGTGCCAGCAGTGGACAGCGGGGGTACAATGAGCAGTTCTTC.

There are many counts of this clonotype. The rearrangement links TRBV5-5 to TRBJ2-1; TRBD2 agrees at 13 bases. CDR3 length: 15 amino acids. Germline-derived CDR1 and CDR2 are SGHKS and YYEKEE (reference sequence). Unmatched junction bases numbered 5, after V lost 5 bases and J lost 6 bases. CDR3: CASRAGLAGFNEQFF. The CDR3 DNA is TGTGCCAGCAGAGCGGGACTAGCGGGATTCAATGAGCAGTTCTTC. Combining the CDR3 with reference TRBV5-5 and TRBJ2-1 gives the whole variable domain DAGVTQSPTHLIKTRGQQVTLRCSPISGHKSVSWYQQVLGQGPQFIFQYYEKEERGRGNFPDRFSARQFPNYSSELNVNALLLGDSALYLCASRAGLAGFNEQFFGPGTRLTVL.

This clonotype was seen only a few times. The CDR3 region has the DNA TGCGCCAGCATAAGCTGGTGCGGAGAGACCCAGTACTTC. Translated: CASISWCGETQYF. The chain joins TRBV23-1 to TRBJ2-5; D is unclear. TRBV23-1 is annotated as an ORF whose role is uncertain. The CDR3 length is 13 residues. V was trimmed by 7 bases and J by 4 bases, leaving 13 bases between them.

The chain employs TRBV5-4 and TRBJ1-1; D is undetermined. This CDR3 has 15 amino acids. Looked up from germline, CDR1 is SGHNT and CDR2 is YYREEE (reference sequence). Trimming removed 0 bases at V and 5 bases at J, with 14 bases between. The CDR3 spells CASSLGTQQGTEAFF. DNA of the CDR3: TGTGCCAGCAGCTTGGGGACCCAACAAGGGACTGAAGCTTTCTTT.